The clone carrying this TCR beta chain was seen only a few times. Antigen unknown. V shed 6 bases and J 7 bases; nucleotides not matched to a gene: 13. Looked up from germline, CDR1 is PRHDT and CDR2 is FYEKMQ (reference sequence). This CDR3 contains 15 residues. The data belong to a study of beta chain features in type 1 diabetes. Findings of the study overall: Type 1 diabetes patients had moderately but significantly shorter TCRB CDR3s in all four CD4+ subsets. The study notes PCR might favor shorter templates equally in patients and controls.

It was one heparinised blood draw, averaging about 110 mL, that each donor gave. CD4+ cells of the naive, central memory, regulatory and stem cell-like memory types were sorted via CD45RO/CCR7/CD25/CD127/CD95/CD27. Expressed TCRB transcripts were sequenced after all isolated RNA was converted to cDNA. TCRdb's copy holds only in-frame clones and misses some; the assay was immunoSEQ multiplex PCR. The top ten clones hold 5.5% to 7.5% of a sample with about 320,000 clones, 14% of them seen once. Sequencing was carried out using central memory CD4+ T cells from blood. The chain links TRBV13 to TRBJ1-2; 8 bases line up with TRBD1. This clonotype was obtained from a young man in good health. The CDR3 is CASSPTGQGHRGYTF. As DNA, the CDR3 is TGTGCCAGCAGTCCCACCGGACAGGGTCATCGTGGCTACACCTTC.